These 16 T cell receptor beta chains share one sample of origin, sequenced in a study of blood T cell repertoires in COVID-19. Using immunoSEQ multiplex PCR, the repertoire was profiled, and TCRdb retains in-frame clones only, with some absent. In the table there are 200,000 to 250,000 clones, about 84% of which are singletons. Sequencing was carried out using peripheral blood. The receptors stem from a woman of 80 years or more with COVID-19, enrolled during active disease.

The genes are TRBV5-6 and TRBJ1-3; a weak D match, TRBD1 (6 bases). Germline CDR1 SGHDT, CDR2 YYEEEE. There are 15 residues in the CDR3. The V end lost 4 bases, the J end lost 0 bases, and 11 bases lay between the germline ends. CDR3 sequence reads: CASSPQGRSGNTIYF. CDR3 nucleotide sequence: TGTGCCAGCAGCCCACAGGGCCGCTCTGGAAACACCATATATTTT. The full variable domain, rest sourced from reference TRBV5-6 and TRBJ1-3, is DAGVTQSPTHLIKTRGQQVTLRCSPKSGHDTVSWYQQALGQGPQFIFQYYEEEERQRGNFPDRFSGHQFPNYSSELNVNALLLGDSALYLCASSPQGRSGNTIYFGEGSWLTVV.

This clone was seen only a few times. V usage is TRBV5-1 and J usage is TRBJ1-5; D may be TRBD1 (6 bases). There are 14 residues in the CDR3. Trimming stripped 4 bases from V and 7 bases from J, with 15 bases between. Germline lookup yields CDR1 SGHRS and CDR2 YFSETQ. The CDR3 spells CASSTGTYNQPQHF. The DNA for the CDR3 is TGCGCCAGCAGCACCGGGACATACAACCAGCCCCAGCATTTT. Looking up the rest from reference TRBV5-1 and TRBJ1-5 gives the full variable domain: KAGVTQTPRYLIKTRGQQVTLSCSPISGHRSVSWYQQTPGQGLQFLFEYFSETQRNKGNFPGRFSGRQFSNSRSEMNVSTLELGDSALYLCASSTGTYNQPQHFGDGTRLSIL.

The chain employs TRBV3-1 (or the pseudogene TRBV3-2) and TRBJ2-7; D may be TRBD1 (6 bases). Between the trimmed V and J ends, which lost 2 bases and 0 bases, there was a span of 20 bases. Looked up from germline, CDR1 is LGHDT and CDR2 is YNNKEL (reference sequence). The CDR3 sequence is 18 residues long. The CDR3 DNA reads as TGTGCCAGCAGCCAAACCATCGGGACATCTCCAACCTCCTACGAGCAGTACTTC. This encodes CASSQTIGTSPTSYEQYF.

The V gene is TRBV12-3 or TRBV12-4, the J gene TRBJ1-2; no clear D. V was trimmed by 2 bases and J by 7 bases, leaving 11 bases between them. The CDR3 runs 13 residues. The CDR3 bases are TGTGCCAGCAGTTTACGGGGTTTGAGTGGCTACACCTTC. Translating gives CASSLRGLSGYTF.

V is TRBV24-1 and J is TRBJ1-5; 7 bases fit TRBD1. This CDR3 contains 15 residues. Germline CDR1 is KGHDR and CDR2 is SFDVKD. Trimming removed 4 bases from V and 3 bases from J; junction bases left unmatched: 5. In DNA, the CDR3 is TGTGCCACCAGTGAAGGAGGGGGCTACAATCAGCCCCAGCATTTT. Encoded protein: CATSEGGGYNQPQHF.

J is TRBJ1-1 and V is TRBV5-1; D gene ambiguous. CDR3 length: 13 amino acids. Between the trimmed V and J ends, which lost 6 bases and 3 bases, there was a span of 12 bases. Germline CDR1 is SGHRS and CDR2 is YFSETQ. The CDR3 coding sequence is TGCGCCAGCAAACAGTCGGCCGACACTGAAGCTTTCTTT. It is translated as CASKQSADTEAFF.

This clone was counted a few times. The chain links TRBV5-1 to TRBJ1-1; D is uncertain. The CDR3 is 15 residues long. The ends were cut back, 0 bases at V and 1 base at J, with 10 bases in the middle. Looked up from germline, CDR1 is SGHRS and CDR2 is YFSETQ. DNA of the CDR3: TGCGCCAGCAGCTTGGGGGCAGGTGGGAACACTGAAGCTTTCTTT. Its translation is CASSLGAGGNTEAFF.

The rearrangement links TRBV5-1 to TRBJ2-1, with D possibly matching TRBD1 (6 bases). The CDR3 contains 13 residues. Trimming cost V 7 bases and J 8 bases, with 16 bases left between them. The germline gives CDR1 SGHRS, CDR2 YFSETQ. CDR3 sequence reads: CASRAGPGDEQFF. The CDR3 region has the DNA TGCGCCAGCCGGGCAGGGCCAGGGGATGAGCAGTTCTTC. Together with reference TRBV5-1 and TRBJ2-1, the CDR3 gives the full variable domain: KAGVTQTPRYLIKTRGQQVTLSCSPISGHRSVSWYQQTPGQGLQFLFEYFSETQRNKGNFPGRFSGRQFSNSRSEMNVSTLELGDSALYLCASRAGPGDEQFFGPGTRLTVL.

The CDR3 is CASSLRGDTIYF. As DNA, the CDR3 is TGTGCCAGCAGCCTCAGGGGGGACACCATATATTTT. The V gene is TRBV9, the J gene TRBJ1-3; 7 nucleotides match TRBD1. Germline loops: CDR1 SGDLS, CDR2 YYNGEE. The CDR3 has 12 amino acids. Losses at the gene ends were 4 bases for V and 8 bases for J; bases not matched to a gene: 3. Together with reference TRBV9 and TRBJ1-3, the CDR3 gives the full variable domain: DSGVTQTPKHLITATGQRVTLRCSPRSGDLSVYWYQQSLDQGLQFLIQYYNGEERAKGNILERFSAQQFPDLHSELNLSSLELGDSALYFCASSLRGDTIYFGEGSWLTVV.

The V call is TRBV6-5, the J call TRBJ2-7; 10 nucleotides align to TRBD1. Germline CDR1 and CDR2: MNHEY and SVGAGI. CDR3 length: 15 amino acids. After removal of 6 bases from V and 4 bases from J, the junction contained 9 bases not matched to a gene. CDR3 sequence (DNA): TGTGCCAGCAGAGGGAGAGGGGACAGGGGTTACGAGCAGTACTTC. Translation: CASRGRGDRGYEQYF.

The CDR3 DNA reads TGTGCCAGCAGTCCCGGAGAGGGTGAGCAGTTCTTC. Translating gives CASSPGEGEQFF. This rearrangement joins TRBV11-3 to TRBJ2-1; perhaps TRBD2 as D (5 bases). Germline CDR1 SGHNT, CDR2 YENEEA. The CDR3 is 12 amino acids. Trimming shortened V by 6 bases and J by 9 bases, and 12 bases separated the two germline ends.

The V gene is TRBV7-2, the J gene TRBJ2-2, with a tentative D call TRBD2 (6 bases). The CDR3 sequence is 14 residues long. V gave up 6 bases and J gave up 4 bases, with 12 bases separating them. Germline V gene lookup returns CDR1 SGHTA and CDR2 FQGNSA. The CDR3 spells CASSLVGGTGELFF. The DNA for the CDR3 is TGTGCCAGCAGTCTAGTGGGGGGCACCGGGGAGCTGTTTTTT.

The J gene is TRBJ2-3, the V gene TRBV7-6, with 8 bases matching TRBD2. After removal of 5 bases from V and 2 bases from J, the junction contained 12 bases not matched to a gene. The CDR3 is 17 residues long. Germline V gene lookup returns CDR1 SGHVS and CDR2 FNYEAQ. This CDR3 reads CASSQSGGAPHTDTQYF. CDR3 in DNA: TGTGCCAGCAGCCAATCCGGGGGGGCCCCCCACACAGATACGCAGTATTTT.

The V gene is TRBV5-8, the J gene TRBJ2-7; tentatively, D is TRBD1 (5 bases). CDR3 length equals 13 residues. Germline CDR1 SGHTS, CDR2 YDEGEE. V was clipped by 1 base and J by 1 base, with 6 bases between them. The CDR3 DNA follows: TGTGCCAGCAGCTTGTACAGGTCCTACGAGCAGTACTTC. Amino acids: CASSLYRSYEQYF.

The rearrangement links TRBV5-1 to TRBJ2-1; TRBD2 aligns across 11 bases. Per the germline V gene, CDR1 is SGHRS and CDR2 is YFSETQ. Unmatched junction bases numbered 12, after V lost 7 bases and J lost 6 bases. This CDR3 is 16 amino acids long. The DNA for the CDR3 is TGCGCCAGCGGAAAGGGGCTAGCGGGGGGCCTCAATGAGCAGTTCTTC. Protein sequence: CASGKGLAGGLNEQFF.

The rearrangement links TRBV15 to TRBJ2-7, with a weak D call TRBD2 (6 bases). Looked up from germline, CDR1 is LNHNV and CDR2 is YYDKDF (reference sequence). Trimming pared 0 bases from V and 4 bases from J, leaving 13 bases between. The CDR3 consists of 15 residues. The chain's CDR3 is CATSRDPLARYEQYF. Here the CDR3 DNA reads TGTGCCACCAGCAGAGATCCTCTAGCGAGGTACGAGCAGTACTTC.